The rows below give T cell receptor beta chains drawn from one sample of a study of response to subunit inactivated influenza vaccine. MiXCR, applied by TCRdb to the RT-PCR reads, yields one record per CDR3 protein. The sample carries over 750,000 distinct CDR3 sequences, around 21% recorded once. The specimen was PBMCs from blood, collected more than 4 days after vaccination. The receptors were sampled from a man aged 50 to 60 who received an inactivated influenza vaccine. Each CDR3 is given with its conserved first and last residue. Each record gives: D gene, J gene, clone size, V gene, CDR3 protein, CDR3 DNA. The D gene is left open where the match is weak. Size values are once, few and many counts, or a class for expanded clones, and some rows have none.

>TRBD2|TRBJ2-3|NA|TRBV7-9
CASSLEGGGANTQYF
TGTGCCAGCAGCTTAGAAGGCGGGGGGGCTAATACGCAGTATTTT
>NA|TRBJ1-2|NA|TRBV6-1
CASPESEGTGYTF
TGTGCCAGCCCAGAGTCGGAGGGGACAGGCTACACCTTC
>NA|TRBJ2-5|NA|TRBV14
CASSLSDETQYF
TGTGCCAGCAGCCTTAGCGATGAGACCCAGTACTTC
>NA|TRBJ1-1|many|TRBV7-9
CASSLSRMNTEAFF
TGTGCCAGCAGCTTATCTCGGATGAACACTGAAGCTTTCTTT
>NA|TRBJ2-1|few|TRBV20-1
CSARDPHKGISSYNEQFF
TGCAGTGCTAGAGACCCGCATAAGGGGATAAGCTCCTACAATGAGCAGTTCTTC
>NA|TRBJ2-5|many|TRBV20-1
CSARDSRTKETQYF
TGCAGTGCTAGAGATTCGAGGACAAAAGAGACCCAGTACTTC
>NA|TRBJ2-5|few|TRBV5-1
CASSSQAGQETQYF
TGCGCCAGCAGCTCCCAGGCTGGTCAAGAGACCCAGTACTTC
>NA|TRBJ1-1|NA|TRBV19
CASRLQVAPGTEAFF
TGTGCCAGTAGATTACAGGTGGCGCCGGGAACTGAAGCTTTCTTT
>NA|TRBJ1-2|NA|TRBV4-2
CASSQEGQTGNGYTF
TGTGCCAGCAGCCAAGAGGGTCAAACGGGGAATGGCTACACCTTC
>TRBD2|TRBJ2-3|few|TRBV9
CASSVDGLAGGRDTQYF
TGTGCCAGCAGCGTAGATGGACTAGCGGGGGGGCGAGATACGCAGTATTTT
>NA|TRBJ2-7|NA|TRBV12-3/TRBV12-4
CASSLGSGPNEQYF
TGTGCCAGCAGTTTGGGGTCAGGGCCAAACGAGCAGTACTTC
>TRBD1|TRBJ2-3|few|TRBV6-5
CASSWDRAGADTQYF
TGTGCCAGCAGTTGGGACAGGGCCGGCGCAGATACGCAGTATTTT
>TRBD1|TRBJ2-5|few|TRBV20-1
CSASRGQGRETQYF
TGCAGTGCTTCTCGAGGACAGGGTCGGGAGACCCAGTACTTC
>NA|TRBJ2-5|NA|TRBV6-1
CASRQAGHFQETQYF
TGTGCCAGCCGTCAGGCGGGCCACTTCCAAGAGACCCAGTACTTC